These 27 T cell receptor beta chains were sequenced from one sample in a study of graft-versus-host responses after intestinal transplantation. These receptors have no identified antigens. Repertoires were generated with immunoSEQ multiplex PCR, while TCRdb's copy carries only in-frame clones and drops some. This table holds 80,000 to 100,000 clones, under 90% found once. The material sequenced was unstimulated CD4+ T cells sorted from spleen or lymph node cells, taken before intestinal transplant. All receptors come from a human donor who received an intestinal transplant.

The V call is TRBV15, the J call TRBJ2-1; D uncertain. Germline-derived CDR1 and CDR2 are LNHNV and YYDKDF (reference sequence). The germline V and J ends were trimmed by 1 base and 3 bases, with 7 bases remaining between them. The CDR3 extends over 14 amino acids. The CDR3 reads CATSRVQYYNEQFF. The CDR3 region has the DNA TGTGCCACCAGCAGAGTTCAGTACTACAATGAGCAGTTCTTC. The full variable domain, completed using reference TRBV15 and TRBJ2-1, is DAMVIQNPRYQVTQFGKPVTLSCSQTLNHNVMYWYQQKSSQAPKLLFHYYDKDFNNEADTPDNFQSRRPNTSFCFLDIRSPGLGDTAMYLCATSRVQYYNEQFFGPGTRLTVL.

This clone was seen once. The chain uses TRBV19 and TRBJ1-2; 7 bases are shared with TRBD1. CDR3 length: 19 residues. Germline V gene lookup returns CDR1 LNHDA and CDR2 SQIVND (reference sequence). The J segment lost 0 bases and the V segment lost 6 bases, leaving 19 bases of the junction unmatched. CDR3 nucleotide sequence: TGTGCCAGTAGGGAATTTGGGACAGCTCTTCTCACGGCTAACTATGGCTACACCTTC. As protein: CASREFGTALLTANYGYTF.

The rearrangement uses TRBV10-3 and TRBJ2-2; perhaps TRBD1 as D (5 bases). The CDR3 runs 13 residues. The germline V gene has CDR1 ENHRY and CDR2 SYGVKD. V was trimmed by 9 bases and J by 5 bases, leaving 13 bases between them. CDR3 in amino acids: CAMADTQTGELFF. The DNA of the CDR3 is TGTGCCATGGCGGACACTCAGACCGGGGAGCTGTTTTTT.

J is TRBJ1-1 and V is TRBV5-6, with TRBD1 matching 8 bases. Germline lookup yields CDR1 SGHDT and CDR2 YYEEEE. With 2 bases clipped from V and 5 bases from J, the junction kept 14 bases outside the gene matches. The CDR3 length is 17 residues. CDR3 DNA: TGTGCCAGCAGCTTACTCGGGACAGGCGTAAGAAGGACTGAAGCTTTCTTT. Encoded protein: CASSLLGTGVRRTEAFF.

V usage is TRBV7-9 and J usage is TRBJ2-1; no clear D. The length of the CDR3 is 14 residues. V was cut by 5 bases and J by 4 bases, with 12 bases left in between. Germline-derived CDR1 and CDR2 are SEHNR and FQNEAQ (reference sequence). Here the CDR3 DNA reads TGTGCCAGCAGCCCCGCTTCGGTATACAATGAGCAGTTCTTC. Its translation: CASSPASVYNEQFF.

The chain combines TRBV29-1 with TRBJ2-5; unclear D gene. The germline gives CDR1 SQVTM, CDR2 ANQGSEA. Trimming cost V 6 bases and J 1 base, with 18 bases left between them. This CDR3 contains 15 residues. This chain's CDR3 is CSVPSRATSQETQYF. For the CDR3, the DNA is TGCAGCGTACCATCTAGAGCTACTTCCCAAGAGACCCAGTACTTC.

This chain uses TRBV10-3 with TRBJ1-1; 7 nucleotides match TRBD1. In germline, CDR1 is ENHRY, CDR2 SYGVKD. The CDR3 is 14 amino acids. V lost 7 bases to trimming and J lost 6 bases; unmatched junction nucleotides: 11. The CDR3 DNA reads TGTGCCATCACCTCAACCCGACAGGGCCCTGAAGCTTTCTTT. Translated: CAITSTRQGPEAFF.

This clone was found a few times. J is TRBJ1-6 and V is TRBV29-1; 10 nucleotides align to TRBD1. Trimming at V came to 5 bases and at J to 8 bases, leaving 3 bases not matched to a gene. Germline lookup yields CDR1 SQVTM and CDR2 ANQGSEA. This CDR3 is 13 amino acids long. The CDR3 nucleotides read TGCAGCGTTTCGGGACAGGGGTATTCACCCCTCCACTTT. Residues: CSVSGQGYSPLHF.

The gene calls are TRBV4-2 and TRBJ2-7, with D perhaps TRBD2 (6 bases). V was clipped by 2 bases and J by 2 bases, with 16 bases between them. This CDR3 is built from 16 residues. Germline V lookup: CDR1 LGHNA, CDR2 YNFKEQ. The chain's CDR3 is CASSQTRGSGTYEQYF. The CDR3 bases are TGTGCCAGCAGCCAAACCCGGGGGTCGGGGACCTACGAGCAGTACTTC.

The chain carries TRBV18 and TRBJ1-1; tentative D call: TRBD1 (5 bases). Trimming left V 1 base short and J 11 bases short, with 14 bases between. There are 13 residues in the CDR3. Germline CDR1 KGHSH, CDR2 LQKENI. CDR3 sequence reads: CASSPQGLQLAFF. The CDR3 nucleotides are TGTGCCAGCTCACCACAGGGGCTCCAATTGGCTTTCTTT. Variable domain in full (rest from reference TRBV18 and TRBJ1-1): NAGVMQNPRHLVRRRGQEARLRCSPMKGHSHVYWYRQLPEEGLKFMVYLQKENIIDESGMPKERFSAEFPKEGPSILRIQQVVRGDSAAYFCASSPQGLQLAFFGQGTRLTVV.

This sequence joins TRBV18 and TRBJ1-1, with 7 bases matching TRBD1. The CDR3 loop spans 17 amino acids. V was clipped by 5 bases and J by 10 bases; unmatched bases: 22. Per germline, CDR1 KGHSH and CDR2 LQKENI. The CDR3 here is CASSSSSQGTQAARAFF. The CDR3 nucleotides read TGTGCCAGCTCATCCAGTTCACAGGGGACCCAAGCGGCACGAGCTTTCTTT.

V and J are TRBV5-1 and TRBJ2-3, with TRBD2 as a possible D gene (6 bases). Deletions cut 4 bases from V and 2 bases from J, with 17 bases between. Per germline, CDR1 SGHRS and CDR2 YFSETQ. The CDR3 sequence is 16 residues long. Here the CDR3 reads CASSTAGSGNTDTQYF. The DNA of the CDR3 is TGCGCCAGCAGCACCGCGGGGTCCGGAAACACAGATACGCAGTATTTT.

This clone was seen a handful of times. The gene calls are TRBV5-6 and TRBJ2-7, with 8 bases that match TRBD1. Per germline, CDR1 SGHDT and CDR2 YYEEEE. Losses at the gene ends were 1 base for V and 5 bases for J; bases not matched to a gene: 5. There are 14 residues in the CDR3. The CDR3 is CASSLPGQGNEQYF. CDR3 bases: TGTGCCAGCAGCTTGCCCGGACAGGGTAACGAGCAGTACTTC.

This clone has just one count. The rearrangement links TRBV18 to TRBJ2-1; D might be TRBD1 (6 bases). Trimming left V 3 bases short and J 10 bases short, with 16 bases between. CDR3 length equals 14 residues. Germline CDR1 reads KGHSH; CDR2 reads LQKENI. The CDR3 protein is CASSPLRTRGEQFF. In DNA form, the CDR3 reads TGTGCCAGCTCACCCCTGAGGACGAGGGGGGAGCAGTTCTTC.

The chain has TRBV5-6 and TRBJ2-1; the D gene is possibly TRBD2 (7 bases). This CDR3 region has 15 residues. CDR1 is SGHDT, CDR2 YYEEEE, per germline. The V end lost 2 bases, the J end lost 7 bases, and 16 bases lay between the germline ends. The CDR3 reads CASSFRGGAFNEQFF. The CDR3 DNA follows: TGTGCCAGCAGCTTTCGAGGGGGGGCCTTTAATGAGCAGTTCTTC. Full variable domain (remainder filled in from reference TRBV5-6 and TRBJ2-1): DAGVTQSPTHLIKTRGQQVTLRCSPKSGHDTVSWYQQALGQGPQFIFQYYEEEERQRGNFPDRFSGHQFPNYSSELNVNALLLGDSALYLCASSFRGGAFNEQFFGPGTRLTVL.

The V and J genes are TRBV29-1 and TRBJ2-3, with D perhaps TRBD2 (7 bases). Deletions cut 0 bases from V and 5 bases from J, with 24 bases between. The CDR3 runs to 18 residues. Germline CDR1 reads SQVTM; CDR2 reads ANQGSEA. This CDR3 reads CSVEEALRGGGTRDTQYF. In DNA form, the CDR3 reads TGCAGCGTTGAAGAGGCCCTTCGCGGCGGGGGCACAAGAGATACGCAGTATTTT.

This clone was seen just once. In DNA, the CDR3 is TGTGCCAGCAGTCACGACCTAGACAATTCACCCCTCCACTTT. This translates into CASSHDLDNSPLHF. The V and J genes are TRBV7-9 and TRBJ1-6; D is unresolved. Between the trimmed V and J ends, which lost 6 bases and 7 bases, there was a span of 13 bases. Germline CDR1 is SEHNR and CDR2 is FQNEAQ (reference sequence). The CDR3 is 14 residues long. The full variable domain, completed using reference TRBV7-9 and TRBJ1-6, is DTGVSQNPRHKITKRGQNVTFRCDPISEHNRLYWYRQTLGQGPEFLTYFQNEAQLEKSRLLSDRFSAERPKGSFSTLEIQRTEQGDSAMYLCASSHDLDNSPLHFGNGTRLTVT.

Of note for this clone: Mismatch with germline at one junction end may stem from a read error. V is TRBV7-7 and J is TRBJ2-7; D is perhaps TRBD1 (6 bases). This CDR3 has 13 residues. The germline CDR1 and CDR2 sequences are SSHAT and FNYEAQ (reference sequence). The CDR3 protein is CASSLEQGYEQYF. CDR3 coding DNA: TGTGCTAGCAGCTTGGAACAGGGCTACGAGCAGTACTTC. Supplemented by reference TRBV7-7 and TRBJ2-7, the full variable domain reads GAGVSQSPRYKVTKRGQDVTLRCDPISSHATLYWYQQALGQGPEFLTYFNYEAQPDKSGLPSDRFSAERPEGSISTLTIQRTEQRDSAMYRCASSLEQGYEQYFGPGTRLTVT.

This clone was recorded once. This chain uses TRBV19 with TRBJ1-2; the D gene is possibly TRBD1 (6 bases). The CDR3 loop spans 14 amino acids. V was clipped by 1 base and J by 1 base, with 7 bases between them. Per the germline V gene, CDR1 is LNHDA and CDR2 is SQIVND (reference sequence). The CDR3 here is CASSIGTVNYGYTF. CDR3 sequence (DNA): TGTGCCAGTAGTATAGGGACAGTTAACTATGGCTACACCTTC.

The rearrangement uses TRBV20-1 and TRBJ2-7; D unresolved. V lost 4 bases and J lost 5, with 9 bases in between. The CDR3 contains 11 residues. The germline V gene encodes CDR1 DFQATT and CDR2 SNEGSKA (reference sequence). CDR3 sequence (DNA): TGCAGTGCTATATGGGCGAACGAGCAGTACTTC. Translation: CSAIWANEQYF.

The chain combines TRBV4-1 with TRBJ1-3, with D unclear. The germline CDR1 and CDR2 sequences are MGHRA and YSYEKL. This CDR3 contains 16 residues. The V gene lost 2 bases and the J gene lost 0 bases, with 11 bases spanning the gap. This CDR3 is CASSQNSGDSGNTIYF. Here the CDR3 DNA reads TGCGCCAGCAGCCAAAATTCCGGGGACTCTGGAAACACCATATATTTT.

V gene TRBV11-1 combines with J gene TRBJ2-4, with TRBD1 identical over 8 bases. V was clipped by 3 bases and J by 9 bases; unmatched bases: 10. There are 15 residues in the CDR3. Germline CDR1 and CDR2: SGHAT and FQDESV (reference sequence). Here the CDR3 reads CASSFSDRGEGIQYF. The CDR3 region has the DNA TGTGCCAGCAGCTTCTCCGACAGGGGAGAGGGCATTCAGTACTTC.

The CDR3 DNA reads as TGTGCCAGCAGTGAATTGGGGAGCGGTGGGGAGACCCAGTACTTC. It yields the protein CASSELGSGGETQYF. This chain links TRBV25-1 with TRBJ2-5; a weak D match, TRBD2 (5 bases). Trimming shortened V by 1 base and J by 5 bases, and 14 bases separated the two germline ends. Germline CDR1 reads MGHDK; CDR2 reads SYGVNS. CDR3 length equals 15 residues. The variable domain in full, with the rest retrieved from reference TRBV25-1 and TRBJ2-5, is EADIYQTPRYLVIGTGKKITLECSQTMGHDKMYWYQQDPGMELHLIHYSYGVNSTEKGDLSSESTVSRIRTEHFPLTLESARPSHTSQYLCASSELGSGGETQYFGPGTRLLVL.

The chain couples TRBV9 to TRBJ1-6; no reliable D call. Trimming shortened V by 3 bases and J by 0 bases, and 7 bases separated the two germline ends. This CDR3 comprises 15 residues. Germline-derived CDR1 and CDR2 are SGDLS and YYNGEE. The CDR3 DNA is TGTGCCAGCAGCGGCGGTAGCTCCTATAATTCACCCCTCCACTTT. It codes for CASSGGSSYNSPLHF.

CDR3 sequence: CAINPGQSSGYTF. In DNA, the CDR3 is TGTGCCATCAATCCGGGACAGAGTTCAGGCTACACCTTC. The V and J genes are TRBV10-3 and TRBJ1-2, with 7 bases aligning to TRBD1. V was clipped by 7 bases and J by 8 bases; unmatched bases: 10. The CDR3 sequence is 13 residues long. Germline V gene sequence: CDR1 ENHRY, CDR2 SYGVKD.

The genes are TRBV2 and TRBJ2-7, with D perhaps matching TRBD2 (7 bases). Germline V lookup: CDR1 SNHLY, CDR2 FYNNEI. The V end was cut by 3 bases, the J end by 6 bases, with 12 bases between. The length of the CDR3 is 13 residues. The CDR3 loop reads CASSDGRGGEQYF. CDR3 bases: TGTGCCAGCAGTGATGGAAGGGGGGGCGAGCAGTACTTC.

A few counts support this clone. The rearrangement uses TRBV4-1 and TRBJ2-5, with 7 nucleotides matching TRBD2. The CDR3 is 14 residues long. Per the germline V gene, CDR1 is MGHRA and CDR2 is YSYEKL. The V gene end was trimmed by 1 base and the J gene end by 5 bases; junction bases not matched to a gene: 4. This chain's CDR3 is CASSQGWRGETQYF. The DNA of the CDR3 is TGCGCCAGCAGCCAAGGCTGGCGGGGGGAGACCCAGTACTTC.